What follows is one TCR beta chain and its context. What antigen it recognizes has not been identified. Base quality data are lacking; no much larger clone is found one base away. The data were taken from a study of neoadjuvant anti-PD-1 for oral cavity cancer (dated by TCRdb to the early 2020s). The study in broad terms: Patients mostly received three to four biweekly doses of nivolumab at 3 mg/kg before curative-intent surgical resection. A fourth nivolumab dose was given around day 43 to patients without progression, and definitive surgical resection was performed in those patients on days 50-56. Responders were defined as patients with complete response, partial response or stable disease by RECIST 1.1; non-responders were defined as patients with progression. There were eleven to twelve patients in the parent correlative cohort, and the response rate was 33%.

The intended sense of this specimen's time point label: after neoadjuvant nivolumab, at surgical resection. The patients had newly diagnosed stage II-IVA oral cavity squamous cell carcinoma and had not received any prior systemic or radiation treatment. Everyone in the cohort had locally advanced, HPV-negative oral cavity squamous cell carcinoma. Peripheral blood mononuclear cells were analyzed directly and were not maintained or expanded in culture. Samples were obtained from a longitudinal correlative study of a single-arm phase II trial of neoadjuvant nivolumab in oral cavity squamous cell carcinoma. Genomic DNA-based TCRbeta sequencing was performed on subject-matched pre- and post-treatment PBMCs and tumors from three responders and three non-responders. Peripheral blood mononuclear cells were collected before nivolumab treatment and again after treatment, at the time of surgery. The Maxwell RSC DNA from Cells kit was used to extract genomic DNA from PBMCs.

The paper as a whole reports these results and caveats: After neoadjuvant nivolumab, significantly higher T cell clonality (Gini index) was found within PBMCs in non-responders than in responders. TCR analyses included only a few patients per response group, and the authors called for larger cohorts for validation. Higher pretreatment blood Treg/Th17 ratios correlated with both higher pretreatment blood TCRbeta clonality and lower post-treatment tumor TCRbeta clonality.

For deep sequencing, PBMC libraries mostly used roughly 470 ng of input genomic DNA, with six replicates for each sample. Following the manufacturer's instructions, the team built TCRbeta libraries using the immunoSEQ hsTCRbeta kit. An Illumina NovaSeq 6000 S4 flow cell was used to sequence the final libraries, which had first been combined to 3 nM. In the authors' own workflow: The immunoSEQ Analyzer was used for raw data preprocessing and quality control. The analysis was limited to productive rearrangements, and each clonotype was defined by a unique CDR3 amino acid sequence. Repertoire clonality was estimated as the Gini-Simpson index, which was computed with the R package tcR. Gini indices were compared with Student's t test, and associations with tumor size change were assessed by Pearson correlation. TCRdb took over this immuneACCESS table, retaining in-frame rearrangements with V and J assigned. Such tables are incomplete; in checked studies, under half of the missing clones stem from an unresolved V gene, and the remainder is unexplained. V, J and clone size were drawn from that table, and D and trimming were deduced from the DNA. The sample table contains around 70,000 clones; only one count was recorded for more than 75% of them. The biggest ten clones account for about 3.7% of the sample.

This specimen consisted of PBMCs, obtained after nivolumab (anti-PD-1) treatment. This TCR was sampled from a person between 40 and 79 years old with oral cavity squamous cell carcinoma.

This receptor carries the CDR3 CASSSAEVRGRNYGYTF. The DNA sequence is TGTGCCAGCAGCTCTGCGGAAGTAAGAGGACGTAACTATGGCTACACCTTC. The sequence is built from TRBV7-8 and TRBJ1-2; no D gene can be assigned with confidence. The V and J ends are trimmed by 4 bases and 1 base, leaving 19 bases between them. The CDR3 measures 17 amino acids from cysteine to phenylalanine. Just the 51-base CDR3 DNA is kept, in frame starting at base 1. According to the germline V gene, CDR1 reads SGHVS and CDR2 reads FQNEAQ.